This entry lists 26 T cell receptor beta chains sequenced from one sample in a study of T-cell reconstitution after alpha-beta-depleted transplantation in children. Preparation of the TCRbeta library was carried out with unique molecular identifiers. TCRdb independently ran MiXCR on the PCR reads; one entry per CDR3 protein. This table holds some 450,000 distinct CDR3 sequences, about 45% found once. Material: PBMCs, obtained before TCRalphabeta/CD19-depleted stem cell transplant. The receptors stem from a girl aged 2-9 years with aplastic anemia, due to receive a stem cell transplant.

The J gene is TRBJ2-7, the V gene TRBV6-1; TRBD1 or TRBD2 may be the D gene (5 bases each). V was shortened by 8 bases and J by 3 bases, with 14 bases between the two germline ends. Germline V gene sequence: CDR1 MNHNS, CDR2 SASEGT. This CDR3 region has 13 residues. The CDR3 region has the DNA TGTGCCAGCGTCTCCGGGACGGTCTACGAGCAGTACTTC. Its protein product is CASVSGTVYEQYF.

This clonotype has a count of ten or more. V and J are TRBV3-1 and TRBJ2-5, with 7 bases fitting TRBD1. CDR1 is LGHDT, CDR2 YNNKEL, per germline (reference sequence). V shed 3 bases, J shed 3 bases, and the junction held 1 base outside the gene matches. The CDR3 is 13 residues long. This CDR3 is CASSHTGEETQYF. In DNA form, the CDR3 reads TGTGCCAGCAGCCATACAGGGGAAGAGACCCAGTACTTC.

A note on this clonotype: A much larger clone lies one base from this, so it may be a read error. The CDR3 protein is CASSLYEAFF. The CDR3 bases are TGTGCCAGCAGTTTATATGAAGCTTTCTTT. This sequence joins TRBV12-3 or TRBV12-4 and TRBJ1-1; D gene uncertain. Trimming stripped 2 bases from V and 7 bases from J, with 2 bases between. CDR3 length equals 10 residues.

There are a few counts of this clonotype. V usage is TRBV20-1 and J usage is TRBJ2-2, with 7 positions matching TRBD2. CDR3 length: 15 amino acids. V lost 0 bases, J lost 4 bases, and 5 bases stayed unmatched. CDR1 DFQATT and CDR2 SNEGSKA come from the germline V gene (reference sequence). The CDR3 DNA sequence: TGCAGTGCTAGAGATCAGCGGGATGGCACCGGGGAGCTGTTTTTT. Amino acid sequence: CSARDQRDGTGELFF.

The rearrangement uses TRBV10-3 and TRBJ2-2, with D possibly TRBD1 on 5 matching bases. The V and J ends lost 6 bases and 4 bases respectively, with 9 bases between them. The V gene's germline CDR1 is ENHRY and CDR2 SYGVKD. The CDR3 has 13 amino acids. The CDR3 here is CAIRNQGTGELFF. The CDR3 DNA follows: TGTGCCATCAGGAATCAGGGCACCGGGGAGCTGTTTTTT.

The CDR3 protein is CASSFQGARNEQYF. The DNA for the CDR3 is TGCGCCAGCAGCTTCCAGGGGGCGCGGAACGAGCAGTACTTC. The chain uses TRBV5-1 and TRBJ2-7; TRBD1 agrees at 8 bases. The CDR3 has 14 amino acids. V gave up 2 bases and J gave up 5 bases; unmatched junction bases: 6. CDR1 is SGHRS and CDR2 is YFSETQ in the germline V gene. Supplemented by reference TRBV5-1 and TRBJ2-7, the full variable domain reads KAGVTQTPRYLIKTRGQQVTLSCSPISGHRSVSWYQQTPGQGLQFLFEYFSETQRNKGNFPGRFSGRQFSNSRSEMNVSTLELGDSALYLCASSFQGARNEQYFGPGTRLTVT.

The genes are TRBV7-9 and TRBJ2-7, with D perhaps being TRBD1 or TRBD2 (5 bases each). CDR3 length equals 14 residues. The V gene lost 3 bases and the J gene lost 2 bases, with 11 bases spanning the gap. The germline V gene has CDR1 SEHNR and CDR2 FQNEAQ (reference sequence). CDR3: CASSFGDATYEQYF. The CDR3 nucleotides are TGTGCCAGCAGCTTTGGGGACGCCACCTACGAGCAGTACTTC.

The chain carries TRBV7-2 and TRBJ2-7, with D tentatively TRBD2 (6 bases). Trimming shortened V by 1 base and J by 3 bases, and 10 bases separated the two germline ends. The CDR3 has 14 residues. The germline gives CDR1 SGHTA, CDR2 FQGNSA. CDR3 sequence: CASSLVADNYEQYF. In DNA, the CDR3 is TGTGCCAGCAGCTTAGTAGCGGACAACTACGAGCAGTACTTC.

The V call is TRBV7-2, the J call TRBJ2-1; weak D call: TRBD1 (5 bases). The germline V gene encodes CDR1 SGHTA and CDR2 FQGNSA. The CDR3 sequence is 14 residues long. V was clipped by 6 bases and J by 3 bases, with 12 bases between them. The CDR3 nucleotides read TGTGCCAGCAGTTCGACCGACAGCTACAATGAGCAGTTCTTC. It codes for CASSSTDSYNEQFF.

As for this clonotype: The junction departs from the called germline gene at one end, perhaps through a read error. V is TRBV7-8 and J is TRBJ2-5; 8 bases align to TRBD2. The germline V gene encodes CDR1 SGHVS and CDR2 FQNEAQ. The CDR3 has 18 residues. DNA of the CDR3: TGTGCCAGCAGCCTAGCGGTTACGGCGGGGGGAACCCAAGAGACCCAGTACTTC. It specifies CASSLAVTAGGTQETQYF.

The chain links TRBV15 to TRBJ2-5, with no clear D. V lost 1 base and J 5 bases, leaving 8 bases between the germline ends. This CDR3 comprises 13 residues. Germline V gene data show CDR1 as LNHNV and CDR2 as YYDKDF (reference sequence). The CDR3 sequence is CATSRVSSETQYF. DNA of the CDR3: TGTGCCACCAGCAGAGTGTCAAGTGAGACCCAGTACTTC. The full variable domain, in which reference TRBV15 and TRBJ2-5 provide the parts outside the CDR3, is DAMVIQNPRYQVTQFGKPVTLSCSQTLNHNVMYWYQQKSSQAPKLLFHYYDKDFNNEADTPDNFQSRRPNTSFCFLDIRSPGLGDTAMYLCATSRVSSETQYFGPGTRLLVL.

V and J are TRBV6-2 or TRBV6-3 and TRBJ2-2, with unresolved D. This CDR3 spans 13 amino acids. Germline CDR1 is MNHEY and CDR2 is SVGEGT. The germline V and J ends were trimmed by 5 bases and 5 bases, with 9 bases remaining between them. CDR3 DNA: TGTGCCAGCAGTCCCACCACGACCGGGGAGCTGTTTTTT. It codes for CASSPTTTGELFF.

The gene calls are TRBV20-1 and TRBJ2-3, with a possible D match to TRBD2 (5 bases). The V gene's germline CDR1 is DFQATT and CDR2 SNEGSKA (reference sequence). Trimming stripped 3 bases from V and 3 bases from J, with 7 bases between. The CDR3 contains 12 residues. DNA for the CDR3: TGCAGTGCTAGCGGGAAAACAGATACGCAGTATTTT. This sequence encodes CSASGKTDTQYF.

A few counts support this clonotype. The chain has TRBV5-1 and TRBJ2-5; D assignment may be TRBD1 or TRBD2 (5 bases each). The CDR3 is 15 residues long. V was cut by 4 bases and J by 1 base, with 14 bases left in between. Germline values: CDR1 SGHRS, CDR2 YFSETQ. This CDR3 reads CASSRIGTTQETQYF. The CDR3 DNA reads as TGCGCCAGCAGCCGGATAGGGACCACCCAAGAGACCCAGTACTTC.

The V call is TRBV14, the J call TRBJ2-7, with 9 nucleotides matching TRBD1. CDR3 length equals 16 residues. J lost 6 bases, V lost 0 bases, and 9 bases had no gene match. Germline V gene sequence: CDR1 SGHDN, CDR2 FVKESK. CDR3 DNA sequence: TGTGCCAGCAGCCAAGATCCACGGGACAGGGAATCCGAGCAGTACTTC. Protein product: CASSQDPRDRESEQYF.

This clonotype was recorded once. The chain carries TRBV18 and TRBJ2-1, with TRBD1 as a possible D gene (5 bases). This CDR3 has 14 residues. Germline V gives CDR1 KGHSH, CDR2 LQKENI. Trimming shortened V by 3 bases and J by 4 bases, and 10 bases separated the two germline ends. CDR3 residues: CASSPAGWYNEQFF. The CDR3 DNA follows: TGTGCCAGCTCACCGGCAGGGTGGTACAATGAGCAGTTCTTC.

This clonotype was recorded many times. The rearrangement links TRBV5-1 to TRBJ1-3; unclear D gene. From germline, CDR1 is SGHRS and CDR2 YFSETQ. Trimming removed 0 bases from V and 2 bases from J, with 9 bases in between. The length of the CDR3 is 15 residues. The CDR3 spells CASSLGEPAGNTIYF. The DNA for the CDR3 is TGCGCCAGCAGCTTGGGCGAACCGGCTGGAAACACCATATATTTT.

V usage is TRBV20-1 and J usage is TRBJ2-7, with D perhaps matching TRBD2 (6 bases). The V end lost 6 bases, the J end lost 1 base, and 19 bases lay between the germline ends. Germline lookup yields CDR1 DFQATT and CDR2 SNEGSKA (reference sequence). The CDR3 has 15 residues. The CDR3 coding sequence is TGCAGTGCCCCAAAGGCGGGGAGACTGTCCTACGAGCAGTACTTC. This sequence encodes CSAPKAGRLSYEQYF.

This clonotype occurred many times. This chain joins TRBV29-1 and TRBJ2-2, with TRBD1 matching 9 bases. The V and J ends lost 5 bases and 5 bases, in that order; junction bases with no gene match: 6. Germline CDR1 is SQVTM and CDR2 is ANQGSEA. The CDR3 length is 14 residues. The CDR3: CSVSRTGDTGELFF. The CDR3 bases are TGCAGCGTTTCCAGGACAGGGGATACCGGGGAGCTGTTTTTT.

This clonotype was found many times. This chain uses TRBV12-3 or TRBV12-4 with TRBJ2-3; 8 bases map to TRBD2. Trimming took 10 bases from V and 6 from J; bases not matched to a gene: 15. The CDR3 sequence is 15 residues long. CDR3 nucleotide sequence: TGTGCCACTGCCACAACGGGGACTAGTGGGGATACGCAGTATTTT. The encoded protein is CATATTGTSGDTQYF.

The chain employs TRBV10-3 and TRBJ1-5; D remains ambiguous. The V gene's germline CDR1 is ENHRY and CDR2 SYGVKD. Trimming stripped 6 bases from V and 0 bases from J, with 9 bases between. CDR3 length: 14 residues. Written as DNA, the CDR3 is TGTGCCATCAGCTCCGGAAATAGCAATCAGCCCCAGCATTTT. Amino acid sequence: CAISSGNSNQPQHF.

This clonotype was counted once. This chain uses TRBV7-9 with TRBJ2-7; D not resolved. In germline, CDR1 is SEHNR, CDR2 FQNEAQ (reference sequence). CDR3 size: 13 residues. V lost 5 bases and J 3 bases, leaving 11 bases between the germline ends. Written as DNA, the CDR3 is TGTGCCAGCAGCCCCTCCCGGAACTACGAGCAGTACTTC. Encoded protein: CASSPSRNYEQYF.

The chain joins TRBV7-6 to TRBJ2-5; D possibly uses TRBD1 or TRBD2 (5 bases each). Germline V lookup: CDR1 SGHVS, CDR2 FNYEAQ. With 1 base removed from V and 2 bases from J, the gap between germline ends came to 17 bases. This CDR3 is built from 17 residues. The CDR3 loop is CASSLEGRLRRQETQYF. For the CDR3, the DNA is TGTGCCAGCAGCTTAGAGGGACGGCTCAGAAGACAAGAGACCCAGTACTTC.

V is TRBV20-1 and J is TRBJ2-7; tentatively, D is TRBD1 or TRBD2 (6 bases each). In germline, CDR1 is DFQATT, CDR2 SNEGSKA (reference sequence). V gave up 1 base and J gave up 2 bases, with 12 bases separating them. This CDR3 has 14 residues. This chain's CDR3 is CSARGGGIPYEQYF. CDR3 in DNA: TGCAGTGCTAGAGGAGGGGGGATACCCTACGAGCAGTACTTC.

Many counts were recorded for this clonotype. The rearrangement uses TRBV5-1 and TRBJ1-2; 8 bases agree with TRBD1. Looked up from germline, CDR1 is SGHRS and CDR2 is YFSETQ. This CDR3 has 15 residues. The J segment lost 4 bases and the V segment lost 0 bases, leaving 5 bases of the junction unmatched. The CDR3: CASSLAQGVSYGYTF. The CDR3 bases are TGCGCCAGCAGCTTGGCACAGGGGGTTAGCTATGGCTACACCTTC.

The chain combines TRBV20-1 with TRBJ2-1; no definite D call. This CDR3 spans 13 amino acids. Germline CDR1 is DFQATT and CDR2 is SNEGSKA (reference sequence). V lost 7 bases and J lost 5, with 15 bases in between. This chain's CDR3 is CSGSETIHNEQFF. CDR3 nucleotides: TGCAGTGGTTCCGAGACCATACACAATGAGCAGTTCTTC.